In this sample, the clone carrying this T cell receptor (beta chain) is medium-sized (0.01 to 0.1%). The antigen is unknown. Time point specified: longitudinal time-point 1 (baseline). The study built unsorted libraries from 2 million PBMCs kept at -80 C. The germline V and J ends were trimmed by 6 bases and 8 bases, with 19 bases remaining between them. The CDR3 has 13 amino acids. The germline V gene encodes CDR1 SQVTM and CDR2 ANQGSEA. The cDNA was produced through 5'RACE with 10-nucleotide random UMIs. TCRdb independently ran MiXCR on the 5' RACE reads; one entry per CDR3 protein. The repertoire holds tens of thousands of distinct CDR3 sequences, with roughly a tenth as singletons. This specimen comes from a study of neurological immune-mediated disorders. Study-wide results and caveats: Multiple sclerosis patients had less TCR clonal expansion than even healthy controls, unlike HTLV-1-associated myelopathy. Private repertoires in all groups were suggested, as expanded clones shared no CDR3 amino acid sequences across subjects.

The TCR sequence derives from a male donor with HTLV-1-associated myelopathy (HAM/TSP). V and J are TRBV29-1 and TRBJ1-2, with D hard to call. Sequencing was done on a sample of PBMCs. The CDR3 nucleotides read TGCAGCGTGTCAGGAGTCCCGGGTGGAGGCTACACCTTC. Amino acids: CSVSGVPGGGYTF.